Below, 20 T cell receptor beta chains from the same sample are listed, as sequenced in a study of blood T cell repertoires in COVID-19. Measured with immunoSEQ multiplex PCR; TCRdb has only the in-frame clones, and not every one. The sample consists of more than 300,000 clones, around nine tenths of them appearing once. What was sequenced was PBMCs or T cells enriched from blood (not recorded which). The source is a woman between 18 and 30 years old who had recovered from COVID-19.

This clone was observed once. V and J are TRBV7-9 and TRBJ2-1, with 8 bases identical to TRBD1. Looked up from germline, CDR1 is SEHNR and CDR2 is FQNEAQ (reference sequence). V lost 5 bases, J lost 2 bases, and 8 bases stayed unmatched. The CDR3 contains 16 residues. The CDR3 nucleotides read TGTGCCAGCAGCAAAACGGGGACAGGTACCTACAATGAGCAGTTCTTC. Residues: CASSKTGTGTYNEQFF.

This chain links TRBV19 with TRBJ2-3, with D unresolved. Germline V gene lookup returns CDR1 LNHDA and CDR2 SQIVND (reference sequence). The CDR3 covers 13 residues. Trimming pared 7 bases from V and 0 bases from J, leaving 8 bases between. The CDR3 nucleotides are TGTGCCAGTACTTCTATTAGCACAGATACGCAGTATTTT. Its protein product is CASTSISTDTQYF.

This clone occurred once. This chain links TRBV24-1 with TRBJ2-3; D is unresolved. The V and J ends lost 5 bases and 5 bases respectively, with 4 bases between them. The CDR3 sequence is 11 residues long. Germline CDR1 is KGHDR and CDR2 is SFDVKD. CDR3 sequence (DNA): TGTGCCACCAGTGTCGTAGATACGCAGTATTTT. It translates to CATSVVDTQYF.

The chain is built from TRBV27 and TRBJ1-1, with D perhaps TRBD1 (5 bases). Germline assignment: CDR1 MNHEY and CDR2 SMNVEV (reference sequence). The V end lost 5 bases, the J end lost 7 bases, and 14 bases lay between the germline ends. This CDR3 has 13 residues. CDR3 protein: CASSPYRKGEAFF. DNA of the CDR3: TGTGCCAGCAGTCCTTACAGGAAAGGTGAAGCTTTCTTT.

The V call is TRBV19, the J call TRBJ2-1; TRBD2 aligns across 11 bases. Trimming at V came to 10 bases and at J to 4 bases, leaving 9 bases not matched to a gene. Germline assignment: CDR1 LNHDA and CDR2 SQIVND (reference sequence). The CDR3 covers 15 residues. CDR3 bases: TGTGCCACACAACCCCTAGCGGGGGGTTACAATGAGCAGTTCTTC. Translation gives CATQPLAGGYNEQFF.

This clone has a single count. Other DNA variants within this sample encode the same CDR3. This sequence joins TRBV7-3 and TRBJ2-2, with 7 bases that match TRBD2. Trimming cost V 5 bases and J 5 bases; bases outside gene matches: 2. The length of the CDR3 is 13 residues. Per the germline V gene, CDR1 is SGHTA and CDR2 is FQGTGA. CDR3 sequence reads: CASSLGGTGELFF. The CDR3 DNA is TGTGCCAGCAGCCTCGGGGGGACCGGGGAGCTGTTTTTT.

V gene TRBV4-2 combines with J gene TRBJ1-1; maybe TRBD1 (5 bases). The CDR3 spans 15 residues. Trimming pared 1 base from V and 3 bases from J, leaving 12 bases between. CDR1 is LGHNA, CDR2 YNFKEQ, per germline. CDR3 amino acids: CASSQVKDSYTEAFF. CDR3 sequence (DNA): TGTGCCAGCAGCCAAGTTAAAGACAGCTACACTGAAGCTTTCTTT.

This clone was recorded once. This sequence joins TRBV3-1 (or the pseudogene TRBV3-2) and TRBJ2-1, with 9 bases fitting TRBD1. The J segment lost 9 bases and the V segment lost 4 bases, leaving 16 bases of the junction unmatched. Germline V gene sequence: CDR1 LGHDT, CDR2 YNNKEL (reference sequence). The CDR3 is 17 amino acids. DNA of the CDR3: TGTGCCAGCAGCCCACAGGGGGCGCTTGGGGGTTTGGGTGAGCAGTTCTTC. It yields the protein CASSPQGALGGLGEQFF.

CDR3 sequence reads: CASSVGGEDSPLHF. CDR3 sequence (DNA): TGTGCCAGCAGCGTGGGAGGGGAGGATTCACCCCTCCACTTT. The gene calls are TRBV9 and TRBJ1-6; D possibly corresponds to TRBD1 (5 bases). Germline loops: CDR1 SGDLS, CDR2 YYNGEE. The V gene lost 2 bases and the J gene lost 8 bases, with 11 bases spanning the gap. There are 14 residues in the CDR3.

The CDR3: CASSGGMATEAFF. The CDR3 DNA follows: TGTGCCAGCAGCGGAGGGATGGCCACTGAAGCTTTCTTT. The chain links TRBV9 to TRBJ1-1; D is uncertain. Trimming pared 3 bases from V and 4 bases from J, leaving 10 bases between. Germline values: CDR1 SGDLS, CDR2 YYNGEE. The CDR3 covers 13 residues.

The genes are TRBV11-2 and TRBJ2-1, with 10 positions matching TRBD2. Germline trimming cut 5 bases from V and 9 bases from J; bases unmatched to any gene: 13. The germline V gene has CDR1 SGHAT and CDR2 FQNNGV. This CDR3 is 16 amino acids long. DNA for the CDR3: TGTGCCAGCAGCCCCGTGCAGCGGGGGGGCCGGGGTGAGCAGTTCTTC. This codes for CASSPVQRGGRGEQFF.

The CDR3 here is CASSSQGLVEAFF. The CDR3 nucleotides are TGTGCCAGCAGTTCCCAGGGATTAGTTGAAGCTTTCTTT. This chain links TRBV6-5 with TRBJ1-1; D is possibly TRBD1 (5 bases). CDR1 and CDR2 from the germline V gene are MNHEY and SVGAGI. The ends were cut back, 4 bases at V and 7 bases at J, with 13 bases in the middle. CDR3 size: 13 residues.

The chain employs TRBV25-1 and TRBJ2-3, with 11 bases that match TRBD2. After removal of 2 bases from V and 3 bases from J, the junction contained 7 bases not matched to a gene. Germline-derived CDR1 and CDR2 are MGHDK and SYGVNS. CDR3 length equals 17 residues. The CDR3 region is CASSEGRTSGGTDTQYF. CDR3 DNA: TGTGCCAGCAGTGAAGGAAGAACTAGCGGGGGTACAGATACGCAGTATTTT.

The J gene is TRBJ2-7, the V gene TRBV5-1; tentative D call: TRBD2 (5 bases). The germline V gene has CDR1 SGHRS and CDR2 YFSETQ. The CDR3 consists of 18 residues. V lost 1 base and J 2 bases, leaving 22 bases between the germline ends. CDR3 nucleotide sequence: TGCGCCAGCAGCTTGTCATGGACTTTCATAAGCCTCCCCTACGAGCAGTACTTC. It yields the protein CASSLSWTFISLPYEQYF.

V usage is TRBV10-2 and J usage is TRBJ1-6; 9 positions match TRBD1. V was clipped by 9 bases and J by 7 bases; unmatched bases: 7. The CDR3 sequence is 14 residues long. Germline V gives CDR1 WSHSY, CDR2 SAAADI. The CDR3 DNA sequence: TGCGCCAGTTCGGGACAGGGCAACAATTCACCCCTCCACTTT. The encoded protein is CASSGQGNNSPLHF.

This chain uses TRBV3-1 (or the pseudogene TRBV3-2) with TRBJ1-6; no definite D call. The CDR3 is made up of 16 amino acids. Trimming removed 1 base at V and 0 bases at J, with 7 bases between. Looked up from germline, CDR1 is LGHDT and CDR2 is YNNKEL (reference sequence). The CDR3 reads CASSQADSSYNSPLHF. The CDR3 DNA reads TGTGCCAGCAGCCAAGCAGATTCCTCCTATAATTCACCCCTCCACTTT.

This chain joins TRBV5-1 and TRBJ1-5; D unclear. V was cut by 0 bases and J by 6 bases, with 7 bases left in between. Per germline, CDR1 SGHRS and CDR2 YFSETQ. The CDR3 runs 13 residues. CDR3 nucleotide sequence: TGCGCCAGCAGCTTGGATTCCTTTCAGCCCCAGCATTTT. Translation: CASSLDSFQPQHF.

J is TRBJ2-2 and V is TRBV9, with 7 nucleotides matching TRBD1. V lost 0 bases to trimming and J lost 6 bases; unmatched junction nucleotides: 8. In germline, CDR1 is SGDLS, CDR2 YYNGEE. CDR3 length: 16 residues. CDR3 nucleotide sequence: TGTGCCAGCAGCGTAGCTCTAGGGGGCGCATCCGGGGAGCTGTTTTTT. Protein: CASSVALGGASGELFF.

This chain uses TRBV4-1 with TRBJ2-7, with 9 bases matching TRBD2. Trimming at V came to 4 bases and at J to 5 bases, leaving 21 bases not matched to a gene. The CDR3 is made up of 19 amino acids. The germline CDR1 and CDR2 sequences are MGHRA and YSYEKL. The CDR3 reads CASSRKWPSGVPRSDEQYF. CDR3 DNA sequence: TGCGCCAGCAGCCGAAAGTGGCCTAGCGGGGTCCCTAGGAGCGACGAGCAGTACTTC.

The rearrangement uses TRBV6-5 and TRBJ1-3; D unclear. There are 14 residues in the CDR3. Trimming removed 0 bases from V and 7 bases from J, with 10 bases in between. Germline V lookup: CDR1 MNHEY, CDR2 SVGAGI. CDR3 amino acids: CASSYSAGFNTIYF. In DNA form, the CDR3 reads TGTGCCAGCAGTTACTCCGCGGGCTTCAACACCATATATTTT.